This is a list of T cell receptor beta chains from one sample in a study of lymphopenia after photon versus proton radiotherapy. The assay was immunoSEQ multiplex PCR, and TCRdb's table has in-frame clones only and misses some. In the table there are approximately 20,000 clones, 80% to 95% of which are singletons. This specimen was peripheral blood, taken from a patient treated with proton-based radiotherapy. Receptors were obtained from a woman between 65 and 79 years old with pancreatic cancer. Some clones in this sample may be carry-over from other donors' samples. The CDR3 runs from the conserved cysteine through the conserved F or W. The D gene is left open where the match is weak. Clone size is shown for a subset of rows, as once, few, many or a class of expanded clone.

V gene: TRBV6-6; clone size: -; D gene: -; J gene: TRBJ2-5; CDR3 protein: CASSYSSWETQYF; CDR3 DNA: TGTGCCAGCAGTTACTCGTCCTGGGAGACCCAGTACTTC
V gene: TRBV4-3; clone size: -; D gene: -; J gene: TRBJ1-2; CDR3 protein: CASSQYRGGNYGYTF; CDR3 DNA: TGCGCCAGCAGCCAGTATAGGGGAGGTAACTATGGCTACACCTTC
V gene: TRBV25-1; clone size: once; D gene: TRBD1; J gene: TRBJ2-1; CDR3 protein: CASSVGGAYNEQFF; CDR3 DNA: TGTGCCAGCAGTGTAGGGGGCGCATACAATGAGCAGTTCTTC
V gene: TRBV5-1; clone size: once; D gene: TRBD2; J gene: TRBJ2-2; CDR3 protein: CASSPRTSGTNTGELFF; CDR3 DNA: TGCGCCAGCAGTCCCCGGACTAGCGGGACGAACACCGGGGAGCTGTTTTTT
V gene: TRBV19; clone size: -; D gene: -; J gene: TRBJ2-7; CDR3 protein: CASSIRGGEQYF; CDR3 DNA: TGTGCCAGTAGTATTCGGGGAGGCGAGCAGTACTTC
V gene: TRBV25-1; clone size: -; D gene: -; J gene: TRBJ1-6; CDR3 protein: CASNDFNSPLHF; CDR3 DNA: TGTGCCAGCAACGACTTTAATTCACCCCTCCACTTT
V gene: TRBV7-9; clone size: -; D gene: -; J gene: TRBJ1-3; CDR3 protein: CASSYGTDSGNTIYF; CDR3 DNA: TGTGCCAGCAGCTATGGGACGGACTCTGGAAACACCATATATTTT
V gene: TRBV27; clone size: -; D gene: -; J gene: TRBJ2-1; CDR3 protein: CASSLEGSSYNEQFF; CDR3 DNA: TGTGCCAGCAGTTTGGAGGGTAGCTCCTACAATGAGCAGTTCTTC
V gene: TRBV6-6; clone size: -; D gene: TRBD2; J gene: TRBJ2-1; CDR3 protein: CASSYRRETYNEQFF; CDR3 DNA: TGTGCCAGCAGTTACCGGCGGGAGACATACAATGAGCAGTTCTTC
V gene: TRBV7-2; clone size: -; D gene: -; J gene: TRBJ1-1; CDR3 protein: CASSQGYEAFF; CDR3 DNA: TGTGCCAGCAGCCAGGGATACGAAGCTTTCTTT
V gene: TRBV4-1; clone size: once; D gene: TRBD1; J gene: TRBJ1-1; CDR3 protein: CASSHGQANTEAFF; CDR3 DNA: TGCGCCAGCAGCCACGGACAGGCGAACACTGAAGCTTTCTTT
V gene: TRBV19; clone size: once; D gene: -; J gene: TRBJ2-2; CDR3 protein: CASLVRHTGELFF; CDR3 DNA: TGTGCCAGTCTGGTGCGGCACACCGGGGAGCTGTTTTTT
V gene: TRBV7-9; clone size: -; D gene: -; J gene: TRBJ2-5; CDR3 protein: CASSPRPQGETQYF; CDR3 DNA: TGTGCCAGCAGTCCCAGGCCGCAGGGAGAGACCCAGTACTTC
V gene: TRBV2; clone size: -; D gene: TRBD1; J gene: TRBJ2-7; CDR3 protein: CASESDRGLYEQYF; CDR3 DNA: TGTGCCAGCGAATCGGACAGGGGGCTTTACGAGCAGTACTTC
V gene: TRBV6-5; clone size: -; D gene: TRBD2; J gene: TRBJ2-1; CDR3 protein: CASSYSMGLGGEQFF; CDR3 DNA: TGTGCCAGCAGTTACTCGATGGGACTAGGAGGTGAGCAGTTCTTC
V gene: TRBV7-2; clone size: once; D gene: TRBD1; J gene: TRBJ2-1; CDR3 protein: CASSLLTGGNEQFF; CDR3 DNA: TGTGCCAGCAGCTTACTGACAGGGGGCAATGAGCAGTTCTTC
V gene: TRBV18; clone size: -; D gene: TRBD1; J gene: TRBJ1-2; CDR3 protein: CASSPTGYGYTF; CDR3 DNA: TGTGCCAGCTCACCGACAGGGTACGGCTACACCTTC
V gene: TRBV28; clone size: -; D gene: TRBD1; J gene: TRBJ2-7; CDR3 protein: CASSQVTGSPIYEQYF; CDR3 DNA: TGTGCCAGCAGCCAAGTGACAGGGAGTCCAATCTACGAGCAGTACTTC
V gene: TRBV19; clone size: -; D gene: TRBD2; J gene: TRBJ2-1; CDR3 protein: CASSQSSGREDNEQFF; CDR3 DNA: TGTGCCAGTAGTCAATCTAGCGGGAGAGAAGACAATGAGCAGTTCTTC
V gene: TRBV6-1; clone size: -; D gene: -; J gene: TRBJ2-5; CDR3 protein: CASSERMGGKGAGETQYF; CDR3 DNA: TGTGCCAGCAGTGAAAGGATGGGCGGGAAGGGGGCGGGGGAGACCCAGTACTTC
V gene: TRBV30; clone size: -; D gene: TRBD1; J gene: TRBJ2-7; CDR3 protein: CAGRKGQGFYEQYF; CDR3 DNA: TGTGCCGGGAGGAAGGGACAGGGATTTTACGAGCAGTACTTC
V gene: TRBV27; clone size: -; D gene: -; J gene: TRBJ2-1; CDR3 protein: CASNNPNGSSYNEQFF; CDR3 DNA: TGTGCCAGCAACAACCCCAACGGGAGTTCCTACAATGAGCAGTTCTTC
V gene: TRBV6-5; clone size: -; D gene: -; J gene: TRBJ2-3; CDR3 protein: CASSPGLRTDTQYF; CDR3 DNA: TGTGCCAGCAGTCCCGGACTCCGCACAGATACGCAGTATTTT
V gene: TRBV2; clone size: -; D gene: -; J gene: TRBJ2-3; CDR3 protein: CASGEGGYDTQYF; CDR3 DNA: TGTGCCAGCGGGGAAGGGGGGTACGATACGCAGTATTTT